This TCR beta chain was found in a study of blood T cell repertoires in COVID-19. Study summary: Acute-phase and convalescent COVID-19 samples originated in the United States, Italy and Spain.

The junction had 5 bases not matched to a gene; V was cut back by 2 bases and J by 2 bases. CDR3 size: 15 residues. The germline CDR1 and CDR2 sequences are SGHTA and FQGTGA. Original analysis: By means of reference gene primer amplification, nucleated cell counts were estimated. Assay used: immunoSEQ multiplex PCR; TCRdb lists only in-frame clones, some missing. For V, J and clone size, that table is used; D and trimming come from the DNA. The table records about 210,000 clones, about 87% of them present only once. The sequence was collected from a man in his sixties or seventies with acute or convalescent COVID-19. The chain joins TRBV7-3 to TRBJ2-7; 8 bases fit TRBD2. Sequencing input: peripheral blood. This chain's CDR3 is CASSLQAGDPYEQYF. The CDR3 DNA is TGTGCCAGCAGCTTACAAGCGGGAGACCCCTACGAGCAGTACTTC.